This T cell receptor beta chain was obtained from a study of memory CD4+ T cells and cytomegalovirus serostatus (dated by TCRdb to the late 2010s). Context from the whole study: A total of roughly 33 healthy Belgian adults, of whom 9 were CMV seropositive and approximately 24 were CMV seronegative, were included in the cohort. CD4+ memory TCRbeta repertoires of a Belgian cohort with known cytomegalovirus serostatus were sequenced in order to replicate a published TCR-based CMV serostatus classifier.

Details on this clone: Its antigen is unknown. No per-base quality is available; no much larger clone lies one base away.

A FACSAria II was used to sort memory CD4+ T cells, defined as single viable CD3+CD4+CD8-CD45RO+ cells. CMV serostatus was determined using a Roche Elecsys assay that detects serum IgG against CMV pp150, pp28, p38 and p52. After thawing, total CD4+ T cells were enriched by positive selection with CD4 magnetic microbeads. The samples came from a different study that was designed specifically to examine the CD4+ T cell memory repertoire. Peripheral blood mononuclear cells were isolated and cryopreserved according to standard operating procedures, and serum was kept at -80 degrees C. The staining relied on CD3-PerCP (BW264/56), CD4-APC (RPA-T4), CD45RO-PE (UCHT1) and CD8-Pacific Orange (3B5) antibodies, and Sytox blue was used to exclude non-viable cells. CDR1 and CDR2 are read off the germline V gene as SGHTA and FQGTGA. The germline V and J ends show losses of 4 bases and 2 bases respectively, and no gene match explains 4 bases of the junction. Spanning cysteine to phenylalanine, the CDR3 consists of 14 amino acids. The read is trimmed to its CDR3 DNA, 42 bases read in frame from base 1.

Genomic DNA was extracted from sorted cells with the Quick-DNA Microprep Kit. Amplification of TCRbeta DNA was done with the immunoSEQ hsTCRbeta kit, following the protocol from the manufacturer. An Illumina MiSeq instrument was used to sequence the TCRbeta libraries. In the original analysis: Following removal of out-of-frame sequences, 2 million to 2.5 million distinct TCRbeta sequences were retained, with an average of roughly 70,000 per individual. Each individual was scored by the count of around 160 previously reported CMV-associated TCRbeta sequences and the total productive distinct TCRbeta count. A beta-binomial model was reimplemented in Python, and scikit-learn random forests with default parameters were trained on data from the US cohort. Classifier performance on the Belgian cohort was reported as the median AUC with percentile confidence intervals calculated over 10,000 bootstrap iterations. Not all clones reach the TCRdb copy of this immuneACCESS table, which keeps in-frame sequences only. Checked studies attribute under half of the gap to unresolved V genes and leave the rest unexplained. V and J calls plus clone size are reproduced from that table; the DNA served to infer D and trimming. A total of 75,000 to 95,000 clones appear in this sample, approximately 80% of them only once. The ten largest clones add up to around 0.78% of the sample.

Results and caveats for the whole study, not just this receptor: A median bootstrapped AUC of 0.95 with a 95% CI of 0.76-1.00 was achieved on the Belgian cohort by the original-framework classifier. Only CD4+CD45RO+ memory cells were sequenced, in contrast to the original study, in which naive and memory CD4+ and CD8+ populations were covered. For CMV serostatus prediction, a median bootstrapped AUC of about 0.96 was reached with the original framework, and a median bootstrapped AUC of approximately 0.89 was reached with a US-trained random forest. Of 164 previously reported CMV-associated TCRbeta sequences, about 72 appeared in the CD4+ memory repertoires, each in one to five individuals. The results were interpreted as suggesting that the CMV-associated TCR signature is mostly present in the CD4+ memory repertoire.

The chain is encoded by TRBV7-3 joined to TRBJ2-7; the junction holds 8 bases that match TRBD1. The TCR sequence derives from an adult in good health and CMV-seronegative. Sequencing was carried out using memory CD4+ T cells from blood. The sequenced DNA: TGTGCCAGCAGCTCACAGGGGGGAGCCTACGAGCAGTACTTC. It translates as CASSSQGGAYEQYF.